This passage covers 13 T cell receptor beta chains from one sample sequenced in a study of blood T cell repertoires in COVID-19. The table came from immunoSEQ multiplex PCR; TCRdb's copy has only in-frame clones and leaves some out. Of 150,000 to 180,000 clones listed, approximately 83% are singletons. The sequencing sample was made of peripheral blood. These receptors originate from a woman in her fifties or sixties with COVID-19, enrolled during active disease.

The chain links TRBV10-1 to TRBJ2-3; the D gene is possibly TRBD1 (6 bases). CDR3 length: 15 amino acids. CDR1 is WNHNN, CDR2 SYGVQD, per germline (reference sequence). V lost 5 bases, J lost 4 bases, and 16 bases lay in between. The CDR3 coding sequence is TGCGCCAGCAGTTCTCCGGGACAAGGCGCAGATACGCAGTATTTT. Translating it yields CASSSPGQGADTQYF.

The V call is TRBV9, the J call TRBJ2-7; 10 bases map to TRBD2. V shed 2 bases and J 3 bases; nucleotides not matched to a gene: 5. CDR3 size: 15 residues. The germline CDR1 and CDR2 sequences are SGDLS and YYNGEE. The CDR3 is CASSVRTSGVYEQYF. In DNA form, the CDR3 reads TGTGCCAGCAGCGTGAGGACTAGCGGTGTCTACGAGCAGTACTTC.

The J gene is TRBJ2-5, the V gene TRBV2, with TRBD2 matching 8 bases. The V gene's germline CDR1 is SNHLY and CDR2 FYNNEI. V shed 4 bases and J 7 bases; nucleotides not matched to a gene: 14. This CDR3 has 16 residues. CDR3 sequence reads: CASSGLAMSPGVTQYF. For the CDR3, the DNA is TGTGCCAGCAGTGGACTAGCGATGAGCCCTGGGGTGACCCAGTACTTC.

V usage is TRBV27 and J usage is TRBJ2-2; 10 nucleotides match TRBD1. Germline V CDR1 and CDR2: MNHEY, SMNVEV (reference sequence). The J segment lost 1 base and the V segment lost 4 bases, leaving 6 bases of the junction unmatched. The CDR3 has 17 amino acids. In nucleotides, the CDR3 is TGTGCCAGCAGTTCCTCCGGACAGGGGGTGAACACCGGGGAGCTGTTTTTT. Residues: CASSSSGQGVNTGELFF.

This clone has just a few counts. The rearrangement uses TRBV5-1 and TRBJ2-2; 10 bases are shared with TRBD2. The CDR3 extends over 14 amino acids. Trimming at V came to 6 bases and at J to 1 base, leaving 0 bases not matched to a gene. From germline, CDR1 is SGHRS and CDR2 YFSETQ. The CDR3 DNA follows: TGCGCCAGCACTAGCGGGGGGAACACCGGGGAGCTGTTTTTT. Its translation: CASTSGGNTGELFF.

V is TRBV27 and J is TRBJ1-5, with D possibly matching TRBD1 (6 bases). The CDR3 has 16 amino acids. The germline CDR1 and CDR2 sequences are MNHEY and SMNVEV (reference sequence). Trimming shortened V by 5 bases and J by 2 bases, and 16 bases separated the two germline ends. The CDR3 loop reads CASSPLTGRGNQPQHF. The CDR3 DNA sequence: TGTGCCAGCAGTCCTCTCACAGGGAGGGGCAATCAGCCCCAGCATTTT.

The gene calls are TRBV27 and TRBJ2-7, with D possibly TRBD2 on 6 matching bases. Germline V lookup: CDR1 MNHEY, CDR2 SMNVEV (reference sequence). V was pared by 5 bases and J by 3 bases, with 11 bases between. The CDR3 has 13 amino acids. CDR3 nucleotide sequence: TGTGCCAGCAGTATGGGACTTTTCTACGAGCAGTACGTC. Residues: CASSMGLFYEQYV.

The chain couples TRBV7-9 to TRBJ1-2; 8 bases agree with TRBD1. Germline assignment: CDR1 SEHNR and CDR2 FQNEAQ (reference sequence). The J segment lost 7 bases and the V segment lost 1 base, leaving 5 bases of the junction unmatched. This CDR3 spans 14 amino acids. CDR3 in amino acids: CASSLGTGNSGYTF. Written as DNA, the CDR3 is TGTGCCAGCAGCTTAGGGACAGGGAATAGTGGCTACACCTTC.

The chain employs TRBV19 and TRBJ1-1; 7 nucleotides align to TRBD1. Per the germline V gene, CDR1 is LNHDA and CDR2 is SQIVND (reference sequence). V dropped 6 bases and J dropped 3; count of bases not matched to a gene: 7. The CDR3 totals 14 residues. This CDR3 reads CASRMGQRHTEAFF. CDR3 sequence (DNA): TGTGCCAGTAGGATGGGACAGCGCCACACTGAAGCTTTCTTT. The complete variable domain, with remaining parts taken from reference TRBV19 and TRBJ1-1, reads DGGITQSPKYLFRKEGQNVTLSCEQNLNHDAMYWYRQDPGQGLRLIYYSQIVNDFQKGDIAEGYSVSREKKESFPLTVTSAQKNPTAFYLCASRMGQRHTEAFFGQGTRLTVV.

This chain joins TRBV4-1 and TRBJ1-6; no firm D call. The CDR3 is 19 residues long. The V gene lost 0 bases and the J gene lost 2 bases, with 17 bases spanning the gap. From germline, CDR1 is MGHRA and CDR2 YSYEKL. This chain's CDR3 is CASSQEYPGRPAYNSPLHF. The DNA of the CDR3 is TGCGCCAGCAGCCAAGAATATCCAGGCCGCCCGGCCTATAATTCACCCCTCCACTTT.

This clone was counted only a few times. The chain carries TRBV4-1 and TRBJ1-1; 9 bases agree with TRBD1. The CDR3 loop spans 13 amino acids. Losses at the gene ends were 4 bases for V and 8 bases for J; bases not matched to a gene: 5. CDR1 is MGHRA, CDR2 YSYEKL, per germline. DNA for the CDR3: TGCGCCAGCAGCCGAGACAGGGGGTCAGAAGCTTTCTTT. As protein: CASSRDRGSEAFF.

The V gene is TRBV19, the J gene TRBJ1-1; 7 bases line up with TRBD1. This CDR3 is built from 13 residues. CDR1 is LNHDA, CDR2 SQIVND, per germline (reference sequence). Trimming at V came to 6 bases and at J to 6 bases, leaving 7 bases not matched to a gene. Here the CDR3 DNA reads TGTGCCAGTAGGACAGGGTGGGGGGCTGAAGCTTTCTTT. This gives the protein CASRTGWGAEAFF.

This chain joins TRBV6-6 and TRBJ2-4, with a possible D match to TRBD1 (5 bases). The V and J ends lost 7 bases and 4 bases respectively, with 8 bases between them. Germline V gene lookup returns CDR1 MNHNY and CDR2 SVGAGI (reference sequence). The CDR3 has 12 residues. CDR3 region: CASKTAKNIQYF. The CDR3 DNA reads TGTGCCAGCAAGACAGCAAAAAACATTCAGTACTTC.